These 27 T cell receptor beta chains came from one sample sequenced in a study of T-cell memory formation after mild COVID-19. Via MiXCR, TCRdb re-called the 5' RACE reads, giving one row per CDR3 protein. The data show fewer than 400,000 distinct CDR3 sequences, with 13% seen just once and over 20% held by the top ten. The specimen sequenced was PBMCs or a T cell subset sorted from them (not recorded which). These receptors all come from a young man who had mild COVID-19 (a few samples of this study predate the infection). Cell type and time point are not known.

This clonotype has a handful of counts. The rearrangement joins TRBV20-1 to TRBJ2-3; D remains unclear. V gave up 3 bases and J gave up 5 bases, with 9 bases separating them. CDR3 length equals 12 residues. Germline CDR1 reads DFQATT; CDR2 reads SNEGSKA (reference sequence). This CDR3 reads CSASNLVDTQYF. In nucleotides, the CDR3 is TGCAGTGCTAGTAACCTGGTAGATACGCAGTATTTT.

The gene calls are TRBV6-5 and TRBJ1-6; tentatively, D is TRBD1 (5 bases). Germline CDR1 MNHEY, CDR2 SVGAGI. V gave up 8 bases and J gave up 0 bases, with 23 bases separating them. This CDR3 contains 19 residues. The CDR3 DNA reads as TGTGCCAGCCACTCCCCGGTGGGGGTCTTAAGCTCCTATAATTCACCCCTCCACTTT. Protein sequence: CASHSPVGVLSSYNSPLHF.

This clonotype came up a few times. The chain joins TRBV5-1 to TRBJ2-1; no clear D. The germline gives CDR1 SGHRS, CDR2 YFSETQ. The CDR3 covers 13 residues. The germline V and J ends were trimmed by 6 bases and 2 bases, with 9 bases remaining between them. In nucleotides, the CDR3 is TGCGCCAGCAAGGCCCCACCCTACAATGAGCAGTTCTTC. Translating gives CASKAPPYNEQFF.

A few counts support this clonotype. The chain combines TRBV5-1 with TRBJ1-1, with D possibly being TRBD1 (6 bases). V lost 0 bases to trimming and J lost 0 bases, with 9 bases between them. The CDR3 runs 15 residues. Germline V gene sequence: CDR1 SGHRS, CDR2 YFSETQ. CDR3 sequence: CASSLDGGLNTEAFF. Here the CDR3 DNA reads TGCGCCAGCAGCTTGGATGGGGGGCTGAACACTGAAGCTTTCTTT.

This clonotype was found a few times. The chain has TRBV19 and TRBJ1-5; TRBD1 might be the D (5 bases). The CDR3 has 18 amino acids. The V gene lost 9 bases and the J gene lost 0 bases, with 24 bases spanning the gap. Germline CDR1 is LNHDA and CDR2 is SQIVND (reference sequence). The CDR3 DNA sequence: TGTGCCAGCTCCCGTGGGGGTGAGACGGGGTATAGCAATCAGCCCCAGCATTTT. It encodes CASSRGGETGYSNQPQHF.

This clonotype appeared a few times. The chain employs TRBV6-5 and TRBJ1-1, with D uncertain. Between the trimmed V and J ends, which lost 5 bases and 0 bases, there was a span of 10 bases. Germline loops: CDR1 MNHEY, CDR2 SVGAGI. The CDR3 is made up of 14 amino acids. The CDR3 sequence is CASSRTRMNTEAFF. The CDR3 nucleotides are TGTGCCAGCAGTAGGACTCGGATGAACACTGAAGCTTTCTTT.

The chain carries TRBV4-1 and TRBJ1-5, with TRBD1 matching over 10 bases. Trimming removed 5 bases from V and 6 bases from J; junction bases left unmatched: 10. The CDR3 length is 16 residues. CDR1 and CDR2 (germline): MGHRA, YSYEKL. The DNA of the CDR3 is TGCGCCAGCAGCTCCCGGGACAGGGGTTTAAGTCAGCCCCAGCATTTT. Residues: CASSSRDRGLSQPQHF.

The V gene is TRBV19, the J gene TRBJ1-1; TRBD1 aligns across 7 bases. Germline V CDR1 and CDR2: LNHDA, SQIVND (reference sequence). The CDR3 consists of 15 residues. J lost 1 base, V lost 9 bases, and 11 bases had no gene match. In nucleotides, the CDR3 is TGTGCCAGCGGCCCAGGGGGTACTGAGAACACTGAAGCTTTCTTT. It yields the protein CASGPGGTENTEAFF.

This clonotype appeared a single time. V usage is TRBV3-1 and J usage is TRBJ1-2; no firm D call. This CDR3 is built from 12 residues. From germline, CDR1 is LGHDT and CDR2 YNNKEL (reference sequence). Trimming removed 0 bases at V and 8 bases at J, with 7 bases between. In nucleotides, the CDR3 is TGTGCCAGCAGCCAAGAGTCTAGAGGCTACACCTTC. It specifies CASSQESRGYTF.

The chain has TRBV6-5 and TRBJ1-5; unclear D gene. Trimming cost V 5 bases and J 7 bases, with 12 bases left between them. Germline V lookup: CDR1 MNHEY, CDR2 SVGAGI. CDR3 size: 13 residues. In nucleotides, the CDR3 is TGTGCCAGCAGTACCCAACAGAGCCAGCCCCAGCATTTT. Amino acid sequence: CASSTQQSQPQHF.

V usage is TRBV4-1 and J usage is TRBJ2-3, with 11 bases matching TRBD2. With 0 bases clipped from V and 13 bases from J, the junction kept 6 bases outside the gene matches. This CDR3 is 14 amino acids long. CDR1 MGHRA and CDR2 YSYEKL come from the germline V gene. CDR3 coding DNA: TGCGCCAGCAGCCAAGATAGCTTGGGACTAGCGGAGTATTTT. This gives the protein CASSQDSLGLAEYF.

The CDR3 sequence is CASGGGPGYQETQYF. The CDR3 DNA reads TGCGCCAGCGGCGGGGGACCGGGGTACCAAGAGACCCAGTACTTC. This chain connects TRBV5-1 to TRBJ2-5; TRBD2 agrees at 7 bases. The CDR3 covers 15 residues. With V trimmed by 7 bases and J by 0 bases, 9 bases remained unmatched. CDR1 and CDR2 (germline): SGHRS, YFSETQ.

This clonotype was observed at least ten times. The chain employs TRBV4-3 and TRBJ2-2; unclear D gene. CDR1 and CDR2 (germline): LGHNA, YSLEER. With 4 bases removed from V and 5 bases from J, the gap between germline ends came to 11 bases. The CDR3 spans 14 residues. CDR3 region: CASSLQDFTGELFF. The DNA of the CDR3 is TGCGCCAGCAGCCTCCAGGATTTTACCGGGGAGCTGTTTTTT.

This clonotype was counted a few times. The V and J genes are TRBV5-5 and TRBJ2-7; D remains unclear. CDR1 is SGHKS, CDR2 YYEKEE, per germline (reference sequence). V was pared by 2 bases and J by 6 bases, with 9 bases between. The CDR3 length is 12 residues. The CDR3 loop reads CASSLITTEQYF. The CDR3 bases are TGTGCCAGCAGCTTAATCACCACCGAGCAGTACTTC.

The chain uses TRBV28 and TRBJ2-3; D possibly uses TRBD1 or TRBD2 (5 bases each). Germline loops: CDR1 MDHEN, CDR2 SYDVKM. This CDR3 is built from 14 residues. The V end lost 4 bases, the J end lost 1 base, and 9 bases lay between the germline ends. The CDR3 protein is CASSSRDRTDTQYF. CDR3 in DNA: TGTGCCAGCAGTTCCAGGGACCGCACAGATACGCAGTATTTT.

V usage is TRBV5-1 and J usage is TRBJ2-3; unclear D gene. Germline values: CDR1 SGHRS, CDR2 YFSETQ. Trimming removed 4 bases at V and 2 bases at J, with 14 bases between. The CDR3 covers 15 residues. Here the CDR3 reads CASSPVATTTDTQYF. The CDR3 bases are TGCGCCAGCAGCCCGGTTGCGACCACCACAGATACGCAGTATTTT.

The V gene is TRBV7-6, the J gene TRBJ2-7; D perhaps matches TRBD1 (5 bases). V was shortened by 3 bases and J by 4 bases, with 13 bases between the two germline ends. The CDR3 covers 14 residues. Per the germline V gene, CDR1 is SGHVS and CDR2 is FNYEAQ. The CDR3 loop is CASSFSGIGYEQYF. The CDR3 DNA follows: TGTGCCAGCAGCTTCTCAGGGATAGGGTACGAGCAGTACTTC.

The CDR3 sequence is CASSLHLLATDTQYF. The CDR3 coding sequence is TGTGCCAGCAGCTTACATTTACTAGCAACGGATACGCAGTATTTT. The J gene is TRBJ2-3, the V gene TRBV7-9, with a possible D match to TRBD2 (6 bases). Germline-derived CDR1 and CDR2 are SEHNR and FQNEAQ (reference sequence). V lost 2 bases, J lost 6 bases, and 15 bases lay in between. The CDR3 runs to 15 residues.

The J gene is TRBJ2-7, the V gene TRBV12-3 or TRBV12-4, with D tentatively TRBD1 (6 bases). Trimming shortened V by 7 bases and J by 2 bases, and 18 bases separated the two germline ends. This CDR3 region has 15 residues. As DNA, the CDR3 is TGTGCCAGCACTCTCAGGGGTCAGGCAACCTACGAGCAGTACTTC. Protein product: CASTLRGQATYEQYF.

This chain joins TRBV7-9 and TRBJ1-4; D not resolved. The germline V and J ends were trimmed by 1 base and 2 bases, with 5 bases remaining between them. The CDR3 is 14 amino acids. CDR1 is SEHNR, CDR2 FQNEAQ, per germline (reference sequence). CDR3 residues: CASSLVGTNEKLFF. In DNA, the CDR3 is TGTGCCAGCAGCTTAGTCGGTACTAATGAAAAACTGTTTTTT.

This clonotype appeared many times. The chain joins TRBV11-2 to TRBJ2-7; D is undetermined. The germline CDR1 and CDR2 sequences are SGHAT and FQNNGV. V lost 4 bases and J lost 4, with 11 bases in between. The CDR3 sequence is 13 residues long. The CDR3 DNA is TGTGCCAGCAGCTCCCGGACGGAGTACGAGCAGTACTTC. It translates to CASSSRTEYEQYF.

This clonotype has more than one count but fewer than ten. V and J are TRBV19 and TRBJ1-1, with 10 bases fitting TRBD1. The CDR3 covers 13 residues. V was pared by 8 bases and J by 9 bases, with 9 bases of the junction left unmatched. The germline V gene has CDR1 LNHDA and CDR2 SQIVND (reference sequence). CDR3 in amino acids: CASGATGGEKAFF. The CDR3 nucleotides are TGTGCCAGTGGGGCGACAGGGGGCGAGAAAGCTTTCTTT.

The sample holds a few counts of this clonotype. The DNA of the CDR3 is TGTGCCAGCAGCTTCCCCTACAAGGGAGGAGGTGAAGCTTTCTTT. It yields the protein CASSFPYKGGGEAFF. V and J are TRBV7-6 and TRBJ1-1; unclear D gene. Between the trimmed V and J ends, which lost 3 bases and 7 bases, there was a span of 18 bases. CDR1 SGHVS and CDR2 FNYEAQ come from the germline V gene. CDR3 length equals 15 residues.

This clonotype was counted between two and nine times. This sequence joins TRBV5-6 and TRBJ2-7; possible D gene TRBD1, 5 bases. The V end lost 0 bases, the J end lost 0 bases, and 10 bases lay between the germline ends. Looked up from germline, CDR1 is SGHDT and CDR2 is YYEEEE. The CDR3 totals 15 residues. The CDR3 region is CASSLGQWDSYEQYV. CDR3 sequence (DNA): TGTGCCAGCAGCTTGGGACAGTGGGACTCCTACGAGCAGTACGTC.

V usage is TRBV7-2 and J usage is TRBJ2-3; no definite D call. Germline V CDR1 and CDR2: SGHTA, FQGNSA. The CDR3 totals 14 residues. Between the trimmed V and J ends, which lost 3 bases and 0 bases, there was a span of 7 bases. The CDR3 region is CASSFRYSTDTQYF. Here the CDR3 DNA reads TGTGCCAGCAGCTTTAGGTATAGCACAGATACGCAGTATTTT.

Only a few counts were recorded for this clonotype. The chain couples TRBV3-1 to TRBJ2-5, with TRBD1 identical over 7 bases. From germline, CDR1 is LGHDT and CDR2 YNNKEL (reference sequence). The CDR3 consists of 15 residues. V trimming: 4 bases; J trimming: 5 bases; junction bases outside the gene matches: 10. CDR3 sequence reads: CASSPPPTGSETQYF. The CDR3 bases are TGTGCCAGCAGCCCTCCCCCGACAGGGTCTGAGACCCAGTACTTC.

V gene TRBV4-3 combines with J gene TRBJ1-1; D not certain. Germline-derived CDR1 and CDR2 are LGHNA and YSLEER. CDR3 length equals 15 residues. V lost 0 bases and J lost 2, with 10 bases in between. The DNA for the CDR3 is TGCGCCAGCAGCCAAGAACCCGTTGGTAACACTGAAGCTTTCTTT. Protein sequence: CASSQEPVGNTEAFF.